A single sample gave rise to the 32 T cell receptor beta chains below, sequenced in a study of cytomegalovirus exposure and HLA in healthy donors. PCR was performed using 60 Vbeta and 13 Jbeta primers. Assay: immunoSEQ multiplex PCR; the TCRdb copy retains only in-frame clones and omits some. Altogether about 200,000 clones are present, over 60% being singletons, with the ten largest covering 1.5% to 2%. The sample was PBMCs. The origin of the receptors is a man younger than 30 in good health and CMV-seronegative.

The V call is TRBV25-1, the J call TRBJ1-2; 7 positions agree with TRBD1. After removal of 3 bases from V and 4 bases from J, the junction contained 8 bases not matched to a gene. The CDR3 length is 15 residues. Germline V gene sequence: CDR1 MGHDK, CDR2 SYGVNS. The CDR3 reads CASSDPGQTFYGYTF. The CDR3 DNA reads as TGTGCCAGCAGTGACCCGGGACAGACCTTCTATGGCTACACCTTC.

The chain joins TRBV4-3 to TRBJ1-2; D perhaps matches TRBD1 (5 bases). V lost 0 bases to trimming and J lost 4 bases, with 15 bases between them. CDR3 size: 16 residues. The germline gives CDR1 LGHNA, CDR2 YSLEER. The CDR3 loop is CASSQDPDNNPYGYTF. DNA of the CDR3: TGCGCCAGCAGCCAAGATCCGGACAACAACCCCTATGGCTACACCTTC.

The J gene is TRBJ1-4, the V gene TRBV28; D is undetermined. This CDR3 region has 15 residues. V lost 4 bases, J lost 8 bases, and 17 bases lay in between. CDR1 is MDHEN, CDR2 SYDVKM, per germline. The CDR3 DNA follows: TGTGCCAGCAGTTCACGAGTCGCTACGGGGGAAAAACTGTTTTTT. Its translation is CASSSRVATGEKLFF.

This clone was detected only a few times. This chain links TRBV19 with TRBJ1-1, with 9 bases fitting TRBD1. From germline, CDR1 is LNHDA and CDR2 SQIVND (reference sequence). J gave up 1 base and V 2 bases, and 2 bases lay outside the gene matches. The CDR3 totals 15 residues. The CDR3 nucleotides are TGTGCCAGTAGTATATACAGGGGGCCGAACACTGAAGCTTTCTTT. Its translation is CASSIYRGPNTEAFF.

This rearrangement joins TRBV29-1 to TRBJ2-1, with D perhaps TRBD2 (5 bases). Germline lookup yields CDR1 SQVTM and CDR2 ANQGSEA. This CDR3 spans 15 amino acids. Trimming took off 3 bases at V and 0 bases at J, with 12 bases between the two ends. The CDR3, as DNA: TGCAGCGTTGATATAAGAGGGAGCTCCTACAATGAGCAGTTCTTC. Translated: CSVDIRGSSYNEQFF.

V usage is TRBV6-6 and J usage is TRBJ2-7, with D perhaps TRBD1 (5 bases). The CDR3 has 14 residues. Germline V gives CDR1 MNHNY, CDR2 SVGAGI (reference sequence). V lost 6 bases to trimming and J lost 5 bases, with 17 bases between them. The chain's CDR3 is CASRGAQETHEQYF. CDR3 coding DNA: TGTGCCAGCAGAGGGGCCCAGGAGACCCACGAGCAGTACTTC.

The V gene is TRBV4-3, the J gene TRBJ1-5; tentative D call: TRBD1 (5 bases). The V end lost 0 bases, the J end lost 6 bases, and 9 bases lay between the germline ends. The CDR3 length is 14 residues. Germline V CDR1 and CDR2: LGHNA, YSLEER. The CDR3 region has the DNA TGCGCCAGCAGCCAAGATTCGGGGGGTCAGCCCCAGCATTTT. Translating gives CASSQDSGGQPQHF.

This chain links TRBV19 with TRBJ1-5, with D tentatively TRBD1 (6 bases). Germline V lookup: CDR1 LNHDA, CDR2 SQIVND (reference sequence). V gave up 4 bases and J gave up 5 bases, with 12 bases separating them. The CDR3 consists of 14 residues. CDR3 DNA: TGTGCCAGTAGTACAGGGGATCATCATCAGCCCCAGCATTTT. This gives the protein CASSTGDHHQPQHF. The variable domain in full, completed from reference TRBV19 and TRBJ1-5, reads DGGITQSPKYLFRKEGQNVTLSCEQNLNHDAMYWYRQDPGQGLRLIYYSQIVNDFQKGDIAEGYSVSREKKESFPLTVTSAQKNPTAFYLCASSTGDHHQPQHFGDGTRLSIL.

V and J are TRBV5-1 and TRBJ2-1; TRBD2 aligns across 13 bases. The CDR3 is 16 residues long. V gave up 4 bases and J gave up 7 bases; unmatched junction bases: 8. Germline V CDR1 and CDR2: SGHRS, YFSETQ. For the CDR3, the DNA is TGCGCCAGCAGCCTGCCAGGACTAGCGGGGGCAAATGAGCAGTTCTTC. Translating it yields CASSLPGLAGANEQFF.

The V call is TRBV29-1, the J call TRBJ2-1; D perhaps matches TRBD2 (6 bases). The V gene lost 4 bases and the J gene lost 7 bases, with 14 bases spanning the gap. Looked up from germline, CDR1 is SQVTM and CDR2 is ANQGSEA. This CDR3 is 13 amino acids long. CDR3 loop: CSVVRQGGNEQFF. The DNA of the CDR3 is TGCAGCGTTGTTCGTCAGGGAGGTAATGAGCAGTTCTTC.

V gene TRBV9 combines with J gene TRBJ1-2, with no clear D. V was pared by 3 bases and J by 2 bases, with 8 bases between. CDR1 and CDR2 from the germline V gene are SGDLS and YYNGEE. The CDR3 has 13 residues. CDR3 sequence reads: CASSAGGNYGYTF. The CDR3 region has the DNA TGTGCCAGCAGCGCAGGAGGGAACTATGGCTACACCTTC. Looking up the rest from reference TRBV9 and TRBJ1-2 gives the full variable domain: DSGVTQTPKHLITATGQRVTLRCSPRSGDLSVYWYQQSLDQGLQFLIQYYNGEERAKGNILERFSAQQFPDLHSELNLSSLELGDSALYFCASSAGGNYGYTFGSGTRLTVV.

This chain links TRBV7-2 with TRBJ2-7; the D is unclear. The CDR3 length is 11 residues. Trimming cost V 4 bases and J 5 bases, with 6 bases left between them. Germline CDR1 SGHTA, CDR2 FQGNSA. This CDR3 is CASSSSDEQYF. In DNA form, the CDR3 reads TGTGCCAGCAGCTCGTCGGACGAGCAGTACTTC. Complete variable domain (other parts from reference TRBV7-2 and TRBJ2-7): GAGVSQSPSNKVTEKGKDVELRCDPISGHTALYWYRQSLGQGLEFLIYFQGNSAPDKSGLPSDRFSAERTGGSVSTLTIQRTQQEDSAVYLCASSSSDEQYFGPGTRLTVT.

The chain recombines TRBV11-2 with TRBJ1-1, with a tentative D call TRBD1 (5 bases). The germline gives CDR1 SGHAT, CDR2 FQNNGV. V lost 4 bases and J lost 4, with 10 bases in between. CDR3 length: 13 amino acids. Written as DNA, the CDR3 is TGTGCCAGCAGCTCGTGGGGGGTCACTGAAGCTTTCTTT. Amino acid sequence: CASSSWGVTEAFF.

The V gene is TRBV11-2, the J gene TRBJ2-1; 10 positions match TRBD2. The trim removed 5 bases at V and 6 bases at J, leaving 19 bases unmatched. The CDR3 is 19 amino acids. Germline V lookup: CDR1 SGHAT, CDR2 FQNNGV. The CDR3 loop reads CASSPRAKTSGKVLNEQFF. The CDR3 nucleotides read TGTGCCAGCAGCCCCAGAGCTAAAACTAGCGGGAAAGTTCTCAATGAGCAGTTCTTC.

CDR3 nucleotide sequence: TGTGCCAGCAGCGAAACTAGCGGGGCCACAGATACGCAGTATTTT. Translation: CASSETSGATDTQYF. J is TRBJ2-3 and V is TRBV28; 10 bases are a match to TRBD2. V shed 6 bases, J shed 2 bases, and the junction held 5 bases outside the gene matches. The germline CDR1 and CDR2 sequences are MDHEN and SYDVKM. The CDR3 spans 15 residues.

The CDR3 region has the DNA TGTGCCAGCAGCAGAGGGGGCGCGGACACTGAAGCTTTCTTT. It specifies CASSRGGADTEAFF. The rearrangement joins TRBV11-3 to TRBJ1-1; the match to TRBD1 covers 7 bases. V lost 5 bases, J lost 3 bases, and 6 bases stayed unmatched. Germline-derived CDR1 and CDR2 are SGHNT and YENEEA. This CDR3 is built from 14 residues.

The J gene is TRBJ2-7, the V gene TRBV19; a weak D match, TRBD1 (5 bases). Trimming took 5 bases from V and 4 from J, leaving 15 bases between them. CDR1 and CDR2 from the germline V gene are LNHDA and SQIVND (reference sequence). This CDR3 comprises 14 residues. The CDR3 region has the DNA TGTGCCAGTAGTGTGGACAAAAGGCGTTACGAGCAGTACTTC. This encodes CASSVDKRRYEQYF.

The gene calls are TRBV5-1 and TRBJ2-5, with TRBD2 identical over 10 bases. CDR3 length: 14 amino acids. The V and J ends lost 7 bases and 5 bases, in that order; junction bases with no gene match: 8. Germline CDR1 SGHRS, CDR2 YFSETQ. The CDR3 region is CASSSGGAPETQYF. CDR3 nucleotide sequence: TGCGCCAGCTCAAGCGGGGGGGCCCCGGAGACCCAGTACTTC.

As for this clone: At one of its ends the junction is not consistent with the germline gene, which may arise from a read error. J is TRBJ1-5 and V is TRBV28, with 8 positions matching TRBD1. The germline gives CDR1 MDHEN, CDR2 SYDVKM. This CDR3 has 17 residues. CDR3 sequence (DNA): TGTGCCAGCAGTTTATGGGCAGGGGGCACAAGCAATCAGTCCCAGCATTTT. It is translated as CASSLWAGGTSNQSQHF. Full variable domain (missing parts from reference TRBV28 and TRBJ1-5): DVKVTQSSRYLVKRTGEKVFLECVQDMDHENMFWYRQDPGLGLRLIYFSYDVKMKEKGDIPEGYSVSREKKERFSLILESASTNQTSMYLCASSLWAGGTSNQSQHFGDGTRLSIL.

The chain recombines TRBV28 with TRBJ2-7; tentative D call: TRBD2 (6 bases). CDR3 length: 14 amino acids. The germline V and J ends were trimmed by 6 bases and 4 bases, with 16 bases remaining between them. Per germline, CDR1 MDHEN and CDR2 SYDVKM. The CDR3 region is CASRTGTLQYEQYF. The CDR3 nucleotides read TGTGCCAGCAGGACCGGGACTTTACAATACGAGCAGTACTTC.

A word on this clone: One junction end disagrees with the germline gene, perhaps due to a read error. The chain couples TRBV15 to TRBJ1-2, with D possibly matching TRBD1 (5 bases). CDR3 length: 10 residues. From germline, CDR1 is LNHNV and CDR2 YYDKDF (reference sequence). The CDR3, as DNA: TGTGCCACCGGCAGGAACGACAGATTCTTC. Translation gives CATGRNDRFF.

V gene TRBV18 combines with J gene TRBJ2-5, with 9 bases fitting TRBD1. The CDR3 loop spans 15 amino acids. Trimming cost V 6 bases and J 5 bases; bases outside gene matches: 10. Germline V gene data show CDR1 as KGHSH and CDR2 as LQKENI. The CDR3 bases are TGTGCCAGCTCCCCCCGGACAGGGGAGATGGAGACCCAGTACTTC. Translating it yields CASSPRTGEMETQYF.

A remark on this clone: Other DNA variants within this sample encode the same CDR3. This chain joins TRBV10-3 and TRBJ1-5; 8 bases map to TRBD1. V lost 2 bases, J lost 4 bases, and 1 base stayed unmatched. The CDR3 consists of 14 residues. In germline, CDR1 is ENHRY, CDR2 SYGVKD. The CDR3 region is CAISEGQGNQPQHF. CDR3 bases: TGTGCCATCAGTGAGGGACAGGGAAATCAGCCCCAGCATTTT.

The genes are TRBV6-5 and TRBJ1-1; a possible D gene is TRBD1 (6 bases). Germline V gene lookup returns CDR1 MNHEY and CDR2 SVGAGI. V was pared by 2 bases and J by 10 bases, with 17 bases between. The CDR3 sequence is 14 residues long. CDR3 region: CASSYQMMGAPAFF. CDR3 bases: TGTGCCAGCAGTTACCAGATGATGGGGGCTCCAGCTTTCTTT.

The gene calls are TRBV2 and TRBJ2-1, with unresolved D. This CDR3 region has 12 residues. V dropped 8 bases and J dropped 5 bases, with 10 bases sitting between them. CDR1 is SNHLY, CDR2 FYNNEI, per germline. Here the CDR3 reads CASWAPNNEQFF. The CDR3 nucleotides read TGTGCCAGCTGGGCCCCCAACAATGAGCAGTTCTTC.

This sequence joins TRBV27 and TRBJ2-1; D might be TRBD2 (6 bases). CDR1 MNHEY and CDR2 SMNVEV come from the germline V gene (reference sequence). The CDR3 is 17 amino acids. V was clipped by 6 bases and J by 2 bases, with 20 bases between them. In nucleotides, the CDR3 is TGTGCCAGCAGCTTCCTCCGTTTAGCGGATACCTACAATGAGCAGTTCTTC. Encoded protein: CASSFLRLADTYNEQFF.

The V call is TRBV28, the J call TRBJ2-2, with 9 bases matching TRBD1. The CDR3 extends over 16 amino acids. Germline CDR1 reads MDHEN; CDR2 reads SYDVKM. With V trimmed by 6 bases and J by 4 bases, 9 bases remained unmatched. The CDR3 region is CASSYDRGIFTGELFF. The CDR3 nucleotides are TGTGCCAGCAGCTACGACAGGGGGATCTTCACCGGGGAGCTGTTTTTT.

The chain joins TRBV2 to TRBJ2-2; tentatively, D is TRBD2 (6 bases). Germline CDR1 is SNHLY and CDR2 is FYNNEI. Trimming removed 2 bases from V and 5 bases from J, with 15 bases in between. This CDR3 is 16 amino acids long. The CDR3 loop reads CASSEPKGTSTGELFF. The CDR3 coding sequence is TGTGCCAGCAGTGAACCCAAGGGGACTTCTACCGGGGAGCTGTTTTTT.

V usage is TRBV6-5 and J usage is TRBJ1-5; 12 positions match TRBD1. The CDR3 has 14 amino acids. Germline V gives CDR1 MNHEY, CDR2 SVGAGI. V lost 8 bases to trimming and J lost 7 bases; unmatched junction nucleotides: 6. The CDR3 is CASGGDRGRQPQHF. CDR3 coding DNA: TGTGCCAGCGGGGGGGACAGGGGGCGGCAGCCCCAGCATTTT.

V is TRBV6-4 and J is TRBJ2-3, with TRBD2 matching over 9 bases. This CDR3 spans 16 amino acids. Germline CDR1 is MRHNA and CDR2 is SNTAGT. The V segment lost 5 bases and the J segment 6 bases; nucleotides outside the gene matches: 12. The CDR3 loop reads CASSSTPLAGTDTQYF. DNA of the CDR3: TGTGCCAGCAGTTCAACCCCCCTAGCGGGGACGGATACGCAGTATTTT.

J is TRBJ2-3 and V is TRBV9; 11 positions match TRBD2. J was trimmed by 3 bases and V by 4 bases; bases with no gene match: 10. The germline V gene encodes CDR1 SGDLS and CDR2 YYNGEE. CDR3 size: 17 residues. The CDR3 sequence is CASSLDGLAGGTDTQYF. The CDR3 DNA sequence: TGTGCCAGCAGCTTAGACGGACTAGCGGGCGGGACAGATACGCAGTATTTT.

V is TRBV19 and J is TRBJ1-5; D is ambiguous. This CDR3 contains 15 residues. Germline CDR1 and CDR2: LNHDA and SQIVND (reference sequence). Trimming stripped 5 bases from V and 7 bases from J, with 18 bases between. CDR3 bases: TGTGCCAGTAGTCCCTTACTTGCTCCGGGGCAGCCCCAGCATTTT. Translating it yields CASSPLLAPGQPQHF.